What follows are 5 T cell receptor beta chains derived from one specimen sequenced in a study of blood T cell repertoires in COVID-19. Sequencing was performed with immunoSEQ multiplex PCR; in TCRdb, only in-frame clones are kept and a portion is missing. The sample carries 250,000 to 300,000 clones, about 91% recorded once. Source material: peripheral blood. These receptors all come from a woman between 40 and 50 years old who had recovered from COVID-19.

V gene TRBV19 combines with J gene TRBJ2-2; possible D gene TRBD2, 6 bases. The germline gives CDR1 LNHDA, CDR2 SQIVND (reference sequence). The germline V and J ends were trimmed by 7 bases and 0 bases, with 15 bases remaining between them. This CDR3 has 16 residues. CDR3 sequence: CASTPAGGTNTGELFF. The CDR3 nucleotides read TGTGCCAGTACCCCTGCCGGGGGAACGAACACCGGGGAGCTGTTTTTT.

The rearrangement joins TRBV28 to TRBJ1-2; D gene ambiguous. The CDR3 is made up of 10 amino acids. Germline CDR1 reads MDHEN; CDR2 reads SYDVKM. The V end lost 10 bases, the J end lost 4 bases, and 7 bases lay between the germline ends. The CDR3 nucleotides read TGTGCCACCAGAGCCTATGGCTACACCTTC. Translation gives CATRAYGYTF.

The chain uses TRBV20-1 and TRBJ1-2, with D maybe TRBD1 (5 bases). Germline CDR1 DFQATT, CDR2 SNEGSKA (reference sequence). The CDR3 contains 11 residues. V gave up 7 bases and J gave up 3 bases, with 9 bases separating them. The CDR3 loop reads CSVPGDYGYTF. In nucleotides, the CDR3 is TGCAGTGTTCCGGGGGACTATGGCTACACCTTC.

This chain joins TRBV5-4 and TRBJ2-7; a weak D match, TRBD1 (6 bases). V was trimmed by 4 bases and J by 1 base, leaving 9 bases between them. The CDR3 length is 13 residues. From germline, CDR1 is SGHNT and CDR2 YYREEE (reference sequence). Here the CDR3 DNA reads TGTGCCAGCAGCATTGACAGGTCCTACGAGCAGTACTTC. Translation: CASSIDRSYEQYF.

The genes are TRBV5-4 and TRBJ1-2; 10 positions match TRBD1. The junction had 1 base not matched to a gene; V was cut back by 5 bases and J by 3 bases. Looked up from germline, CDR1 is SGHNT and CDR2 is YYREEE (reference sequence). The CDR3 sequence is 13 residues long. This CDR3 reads CASRDRGYYGYTF. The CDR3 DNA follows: TGTGCCAGCAGGGACAGGGGGTACTATGGCTACACCTTC.